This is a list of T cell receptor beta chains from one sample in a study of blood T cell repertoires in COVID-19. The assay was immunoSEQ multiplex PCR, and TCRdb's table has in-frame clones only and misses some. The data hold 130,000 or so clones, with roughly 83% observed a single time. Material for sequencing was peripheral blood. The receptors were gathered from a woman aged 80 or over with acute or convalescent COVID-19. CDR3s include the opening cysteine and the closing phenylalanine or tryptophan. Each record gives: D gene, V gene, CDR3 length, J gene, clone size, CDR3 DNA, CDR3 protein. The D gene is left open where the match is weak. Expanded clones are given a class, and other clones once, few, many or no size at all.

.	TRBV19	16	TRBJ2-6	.	TGTGCCGGATCGGCAGGGATAAACTCTGGGGCCAACGTCCTGACTTTC	CAGSAGINSGANVLTF
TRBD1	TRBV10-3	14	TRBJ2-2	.	TGTGCCATCAGAGGGACAGGGGCGGTCGGGGAGCTGTTTTTT	CAIRGTGAVGELFF
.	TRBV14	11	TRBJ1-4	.	TGTGCCAGCCAGGGCAATGAAAAACTGTTTTTT	CASQGNEKLFF
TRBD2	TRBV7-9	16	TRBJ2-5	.	TGTGCCAGCAGCCCTGGGACTAGCGGGCTCCAAGAGACCCAGTACTTC	CASSPGTSGLQETQYF
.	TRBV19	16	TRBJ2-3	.	TGTGCCAGTAGTATAGACGTGGCGGTCGGCACAGATACGCAGTATTTT	CASSIDVAVGTDTQYF
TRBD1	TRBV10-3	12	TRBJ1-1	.	TGTGCCTCAGGTCAGGGGGCAACTGAAGCTTTCTTT	CASGQGATEAFF
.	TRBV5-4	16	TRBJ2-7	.	TGTGCCAGCAGTAAACTCCGAGGGCCGGTCTCCTACGAGCAGTACTTC	CASSKLRGPVSYEQYF
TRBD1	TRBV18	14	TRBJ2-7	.	TGTGCCAGCTCACCCCCGGACAGGTCCTACGAGCAGTACTTC	CASSPPDRSYEQYF
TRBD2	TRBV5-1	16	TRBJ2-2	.	TGCGCCAGCAGCGTTCTAGCGGGGGGGCCGACCGGGGAGCTGTTTTTT	CASSVLAGGPTGELFF
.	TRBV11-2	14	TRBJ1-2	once	TGTGCCAGCAGCTTAGGGTCAACACGGGAAGGCTACACCTTC	CASSLGSTREGYTF
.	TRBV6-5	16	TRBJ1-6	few	TGTGCCAGCAGTTCTACAGCCAGCTCCTATAATTCACCCCTCCACTTT	CASSSTASSYNSPLHF
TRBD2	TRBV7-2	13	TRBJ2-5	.	TGTGCCAGCAGCTTGAATAGCGGGGAGACCCAGTACTTC	CASSLNSGETQYF
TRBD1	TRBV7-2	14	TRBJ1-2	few	TGTGCCAGCAGCCCAGACAGGGGGCTCCATGGCTACACCTTC	CASSPDRGLHGYTF
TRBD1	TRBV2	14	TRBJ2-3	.	TGTGCCAGCAGTACGACAGGGGGCACAGATACGCAGTATTTT	CASSTTGGTDTQYF
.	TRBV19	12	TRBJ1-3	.	TGTGCCAGTAGCCAATCTGGAAACACCATATATTTT	CASSQSGNTIYF
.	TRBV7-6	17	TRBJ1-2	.	TGTGCCAGCAGCAACCTGTTCCGGGACAAACCTAACTATGGCTACACCTTC	CASSNLFRDKPNYGYTF
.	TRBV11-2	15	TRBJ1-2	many	TGTGCCAGCAGCTTTATCCGCGGGGGTAGGAATGGCTACACCTTC	CASSFIRGGRNGYTF
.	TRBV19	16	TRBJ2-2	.	TGTGCCAGTAGTATACTGGGACTGACGAACACCGGGGAGCTGTTTTTT	CASSILGLTNTGELFF
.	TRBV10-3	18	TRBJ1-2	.	TGTGCCATCAGTGAGTCCCCCCGACCCGCGGGGCCAAACTATGGCTACACCTTC	CAISESPRPAGPNYGYTF
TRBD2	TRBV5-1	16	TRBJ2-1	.	TGCGCCAGCAGCTTGGAAGGCCTCGGGGGGAGAAATGAGCAGTTCTTC	CASSLEGLGGRNEQFF
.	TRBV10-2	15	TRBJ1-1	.	TGCGCCAGCAGTGGGACCGTTTTCGAGGGCACTGAAGCTTTCTTT	CASSGTVFEGTEAFF
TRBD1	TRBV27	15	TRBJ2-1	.	TGTGCCAGCAGTTTATGGGACAGGGCATACAATGAGCAGTTCTTC	CASSLWDRAYNEQFF
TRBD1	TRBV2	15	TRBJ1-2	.	TGTGCCAGCAGTGGAACCCGACAGGGAGGCTATGGCTACACCTTC	CASSGTRQGGYGYTF
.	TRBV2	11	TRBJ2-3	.	TGTGCCAGCAGTGAACGGGATACGCAGTATTTT	CASSERDTQYF
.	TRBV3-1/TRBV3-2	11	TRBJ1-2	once	TGTGCCAGCAGCCAACCAGGGTTCTACACCTTC	CASSQPGFYTF
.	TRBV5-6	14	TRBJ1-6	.	TGTGCCAGCAGCTTGGGGACTTTGGATTCACCCCTCCACTTT	CASSLGTLDSPLHF
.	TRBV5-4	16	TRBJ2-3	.	TGTGCCAGCAGCCCGGGGGGCGGTACTAGCACAGATACGCAGTATTTT	CASSPGGGTSTDTQYF
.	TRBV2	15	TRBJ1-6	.	TGTGCCAGCAGTGGGGGGCTGATAGTAAATTCACCCCTCCACTTT	CASSGGLIVNSPLHF
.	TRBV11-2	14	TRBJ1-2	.	TGTGCCAGCAGCTTAAGATTAGCAGGGGTCGGCTACACCTTC	CASSLRLAGVGYTF
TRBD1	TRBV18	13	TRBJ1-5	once	TGTGCCAGCTCACCTCAGGGGGATCAGCCCCAGCATTTT	CASSPQGDQPQHF
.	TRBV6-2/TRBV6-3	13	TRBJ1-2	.	TGTGCCAGCAGTTTCAGGGGATTGCGGGGCTACACCTTC	CASSFRGLRGYTF
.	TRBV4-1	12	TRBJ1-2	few	TGCGCCAGCAGCCAAGTAACAGGCGGCTACACCTTC	CASSQVTGGYTF
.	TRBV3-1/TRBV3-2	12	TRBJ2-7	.	TGTGCCAGCAGCCGCCCAGGGCTCGAGCAGTACTTC	CASSRPGLEQYF
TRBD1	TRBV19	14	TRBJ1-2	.	TGTGCCAGTAGTACCACGGGACAGGGAGGTGGCTACACCTTC	CASSTTGQGGGYTF
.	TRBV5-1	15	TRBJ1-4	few	TGCGCCAGCAGCTTGGACAGGGCATATGATGAAAAACTGTTTTTT	CASSLDRAYDEKLFF
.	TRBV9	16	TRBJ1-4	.	TGTGCCAGCAGCCCTTCCCTAGGAGGGACTGGGGAAAAACTGTTTTTT	CASSPSLGGTGEKLFF
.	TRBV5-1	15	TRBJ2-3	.	TGCGCCAGCAGCTTCCAAGGGGACTTGCCCGATACGCAGTATTTT	CASSFQGDLPDTQYF